This TCR beta chain originates from a study of graft-versus-host responses after intestinal transplantation. For the study at large: Following induction with anti-thymocyte globulin, all recipients were given tacrolimus and steroids for approximately three years.

V was shortened by 2 bases and J by 0 bases, with 4 bases between the two germline ends. From germline, CDR1 is GTSNPN and CDR2 SVGIG (reference sequence). This CDR3 has 12 residues. Study-wide results and limits: Recipient marrow held GvH clones, some first seen in ileum or blood. Graft-donor T cell macrochimerism in patients accompanied high graft-versus-host to host-versus-graft clonal ratios in allografts.

The authors plated approximately 200,000 CFSE-labeled responder cells with approximately 200,000 irradiated, violet-dye-labeled stimulator cells. This clone ranks as medium-sized. The sample contains more than one DNA sequence encoding this CDR3. This table comes from immunoSEQ multiplex PCR, and its TCRdb copy is limited to in-frame clones, with some not included. The repertoire holds around 20,000 clones, with about 33% as singletons. The J gene is TRBJ1-1, the V gene TRBV30; D uncertain. This specimen consisted of alloreactive CD8+ T cells from a mixed lymphocyte reaction culture, obtained before intestinal transplant. Specified subset: CFSE-low proliferating T cells sorted from roughly 6-day pre-transplant mixed lymphocyte reaction (GvH or HvG direction). The source is a human patient who received an intestinal transplant. CDR3 region: CAWSPVNTEAFF. CDR3 DNA: TGTGCCTGGAGTCCAGTGAACACTGAAGCTTTCTTT.